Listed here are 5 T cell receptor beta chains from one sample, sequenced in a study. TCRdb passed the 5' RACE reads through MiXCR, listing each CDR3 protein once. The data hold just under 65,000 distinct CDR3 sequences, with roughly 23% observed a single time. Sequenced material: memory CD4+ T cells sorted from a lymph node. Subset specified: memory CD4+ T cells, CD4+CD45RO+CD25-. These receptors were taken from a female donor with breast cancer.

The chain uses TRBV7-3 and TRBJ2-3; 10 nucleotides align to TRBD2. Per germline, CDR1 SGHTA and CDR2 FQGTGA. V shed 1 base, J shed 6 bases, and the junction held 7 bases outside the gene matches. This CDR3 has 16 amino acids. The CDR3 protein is CASSLNLAGVADTQYF. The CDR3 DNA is TGTGCCAGCAGCTTAAATCTAGCGGGAGTAGCCGATACGCAGTATTTT. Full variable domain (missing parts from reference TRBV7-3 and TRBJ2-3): GAGVSQTPSNKVTEKGKYVELRCDPISGHTALYWYRQSLGQGPEFLIYFQGTGAADDSGLPNDRFFAVRPEGSVSTLKIQRTERGDSAVYLCASSLNLAGVADTQYFGPGTRLTVL.

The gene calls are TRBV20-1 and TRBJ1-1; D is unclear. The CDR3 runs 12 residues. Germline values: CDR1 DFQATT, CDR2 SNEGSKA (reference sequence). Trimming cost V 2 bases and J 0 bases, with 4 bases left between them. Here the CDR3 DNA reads TGCAGTGCTAGACTCATGAACACTGAAGCTTTCTTT. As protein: CSARLMNTEAFF.

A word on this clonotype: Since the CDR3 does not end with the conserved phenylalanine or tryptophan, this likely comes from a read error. CDR3 sequence (DNA): TGTGCCGTCCGGGAGGACAGTACCACAGATACGCAGTATGTT. Translating gives CAVREDSTTDTQYV. The rearrangement links TRBV7-2 to TRBJ2-3, with D perhaps matching TRBD2 (7 bases). The CDR3 has 14 residues. The V gene lost 11 bases and the J gene lost 2 bases, with 17 bases spanning the gap. Germline CDR1 reads SGHTA; CDR2 reads FQGNSA.

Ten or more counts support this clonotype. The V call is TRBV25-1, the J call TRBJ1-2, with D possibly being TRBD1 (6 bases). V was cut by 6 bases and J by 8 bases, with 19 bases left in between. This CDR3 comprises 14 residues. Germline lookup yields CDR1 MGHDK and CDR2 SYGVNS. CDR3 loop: CASSQGPLVEGYTF. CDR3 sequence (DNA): TGTGCCAGCAGCCAGGGGCCCCTGGTTGAGGGCTACACCTTC.

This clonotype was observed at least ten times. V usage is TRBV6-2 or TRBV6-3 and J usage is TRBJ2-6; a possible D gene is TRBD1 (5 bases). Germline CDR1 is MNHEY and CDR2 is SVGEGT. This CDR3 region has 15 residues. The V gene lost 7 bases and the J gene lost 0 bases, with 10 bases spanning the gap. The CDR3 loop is CASNQGHSGANVLTF. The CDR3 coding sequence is TGTGCCAGCAACCAGGGCCACTCTGGGGCCAACGTCCTGACTTTC.